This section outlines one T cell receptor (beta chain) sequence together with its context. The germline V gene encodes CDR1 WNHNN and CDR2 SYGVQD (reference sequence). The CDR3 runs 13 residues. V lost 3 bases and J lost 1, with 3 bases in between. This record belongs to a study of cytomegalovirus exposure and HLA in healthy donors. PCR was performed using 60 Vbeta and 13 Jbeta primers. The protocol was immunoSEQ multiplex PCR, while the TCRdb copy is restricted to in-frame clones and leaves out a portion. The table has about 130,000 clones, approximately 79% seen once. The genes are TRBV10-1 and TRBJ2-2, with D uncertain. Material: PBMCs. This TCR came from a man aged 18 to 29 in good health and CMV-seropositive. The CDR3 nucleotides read TGCGCCAGCAGTGACAGGAACACCGGGGAGCTGTTTTTT. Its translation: CASSDRNTGELFF.